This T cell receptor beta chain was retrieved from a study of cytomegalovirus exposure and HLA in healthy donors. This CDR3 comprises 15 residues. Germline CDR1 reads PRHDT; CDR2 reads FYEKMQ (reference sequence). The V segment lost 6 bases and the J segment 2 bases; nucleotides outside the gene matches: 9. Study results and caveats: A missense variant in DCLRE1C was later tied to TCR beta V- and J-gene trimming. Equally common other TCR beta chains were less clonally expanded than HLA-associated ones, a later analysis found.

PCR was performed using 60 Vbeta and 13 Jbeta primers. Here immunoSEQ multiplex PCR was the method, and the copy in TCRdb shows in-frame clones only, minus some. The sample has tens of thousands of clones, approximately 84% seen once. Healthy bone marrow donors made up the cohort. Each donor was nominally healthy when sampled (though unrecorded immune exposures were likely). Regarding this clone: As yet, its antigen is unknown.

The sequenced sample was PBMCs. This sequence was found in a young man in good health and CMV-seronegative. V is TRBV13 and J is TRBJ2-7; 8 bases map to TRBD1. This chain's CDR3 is CASRHQGATPYEQYF. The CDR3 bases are TGTGCCAGCAGGCACCAGGGGGCGACGCCCTACGAGCAGTACTTC.